This T cell receptor beta chain came from a study of blood T cell repertoires in COVID-19. Looking at the study overall: Sample material is recorded as cDNA or gDNA derived from T cells, B-cell-depleted T cells, or PBMCs.

In assigning cohorts, the study relied on participant-reported clinical history. J was trimmed by 5 bases and V by 3 bases; bases with no gene match: 3. Germline V gene data show CDR1 as KGHSH and CDR2 as LQKENI. The CDR3 runs to 13 residues. Study processing details: From reference gene primer amplification, estimates of nucleated cell counts were derived. Profiling relied on immunoSEQ multiplex PCR, and the TCRdb table lists in-frame clones only, not all of them. V, J and clone size reflect that table, while D and trimming were determined from the DNA. The table has about 210,000 clones, 65% to 85% seen once; the top ten hold approximately 3%.

The chain links TRBV18 to TRBJ2-7, with 8 positions matching TRBD1. Sequenced sample: PBMCs or T cells enriched from blood (not recorded which). This TCR was recovered from a woman in her twenties or thirties who had been exposed to COVID-19. The CDR3 region has the DNA TGTGCCAGCTCACCGACGGACAGGGACGAGCAGTACTTC. It codes for CASSPTDRDEQYF.